Below, 23 T cell receptor beta chains from the same sample are listed, as sequenced in a study of blood T cell repertoires in COVID-19. The protocol was immunoSEQ multiplex PCR, while the TCRdb copy is restricted to in-frame clones and leaves out a portion. The sample lists 150,000 to 200,000 clones, 88% occurring once. Sequencing was carried out using PBMCs or T cells enriched from blood (not recorded which). The receptors originated from a woman aged 18-30 years who had recovered from COVID-19.

The chain joins TRBV7-2 to TRBJ1-1; D not resolved. The CDR3 has 16 residues. CDR1 and CDR2 from the germline V gene are SGHTA and FQGNSA. Trimming took 1 base from V and 3 from J, leaving 15 bases between them. The CDR3 region is CASSLEGSGPYTEAFF. For the CDR3, the DNA is TGTGCCAGCAGCTTAGAGGGTAGCGGGCCCTACACTGAAGCTTTCTTT.

V is TRBV23-1 and J is TRBJ2-4, with 8 bases lining up with TRBD1. TRBV23-1 is an ORF for which the function is uncertain. There are 14 residues in the CDR3. The V segment lost 3 bases and the J segment 9 bases; nucleotides outside the gene matches: 7. CDR3 sequence reads: CASSQGQAGGIQYF. The CDR3 DNA follows: TGCGCCAGCAGTCAGGGACAGGCCGGGGGCATTCAGTACTTC.

The chain uses TRBV19 and TRBJ1-1, with no clear D. Germline V lookup: CDR1 LNHDA, CDR2 SQIVND (reference sequence). Deletions cut 3 bases from V and 1 base from J, with 9 bases between. CDR3 length: 14 amino acids. The CDR3 protein is CASSIRRENTEAFF. The DNA of the CDR3 is TGTGCCAGTAGTATTCGGCGGGAGAACACTGAAGCTTTCTTT.

V gene TRBV6-6 combines with J gene TRBJ2-5; 11 nucleotides line up with TRBD2. CDR3 length: 15 residues. CDR1 MNHNY and CDR2 SVGAGI come from the germline V gene (reference sequence). V trimming: 5 bases; J trimming: 5 bases; junction bases outside the gene matches: 7. The CDR3 DNA reads TGTGCCAGCAGTGCCCTAGCGGGGGGCAGGGAGACCCAGTACTTC. Residues: CASSALAGGRETQYF.

This clone was picked up a small number of times. The chain is built from TRBV7-9 and TRBJ1-2, with TRBD1 matching 7 bases. The CDR3 runs to 13 residues. Germline loops: CDR1 SEHNR, CDR2 FQNEAQ (reference sequence). V was clipped by 4 bases and J by 8 bases; unmatched bases: 7. For the CDR3, the DNA is TGTGCCAGCAGCTCAATACAGGGGCTAGGCTACACCTTC. Translation gives CASSSIQGLGYTF.

The chain carries TRBV10-1 and TRBJ1-1; D possibly corresponds to TRBD1 (5 bases). CDR1 WNHNN and CDR2 SYGVQD come from the germline V gene (reference sequence). V was trimmed by 0 bases and J by 0 bases, leaving 8 bases between them. CDR3 length: 15 amino acids. In DNA form, the CDR3 reads TGCGCCAGCAGTGAGTCGCAGGGCATGAACACTGAAGCTTTCTTT. It yields the protein CASSESQGMNTEAFF.

DNA for the CDR3: TGCGCCAGCAGCCTCGACGGGAGCTCCTATAATTCACCCCTCCACTTT. Translating gives CASSLDGSSYNSPLHF. The chain employs TRBV5-1 and TRBJ1-6; D unresolved. The germline gives CDR1 SGHRS, CDR2 YFSETQ. V was clipped by 4 bases and J by 0 bases, with 11 bases between them. The CDR3 sequence is 16 residues long. Looking up the rest from reference TRBV5-1 and TRBJ1-6 gives the full variable domain: KAGVTQTPRYLIKTRGQQVTLSCSPISGHRSVSWYQQTPGQGLQFLFEYFSETQRNKGNFPGRFSGRQFSNSRSEMNVSTLELGDSALYLCASSLDGSSYNSPLHFGNGTRLTVT.

The chain combines TRBV4-1 with TRBJ2-7; 7 nucleotides align to TRBD2. CDR3 length: 15 amino acids. CDR1 and CDR2 from the germline V gene are MGHRA and YSYEKL. The V gene end was trimmed by 1 base and the J gene end by 1 base; junction bases not matched to a gene: 4. The CDR3: CASSQGAGSSYEQYF. In DNA, the CDR3 is TGCGCCAGCAGCCAAGGAGCGGGATCTTCCTACGAGCAGTACTTC.

V and J are TRBV7-2 and TRBJ1-5; possible D gene TRBD1, 6 bases. V was clipped by 2 bases and J by 4 bases, with 12 bases between them. Germline loops: CDR1 SGHTA, CDR2 FQGNSA. There are 15 residues in the CDR3. The CDR3 DNA follows: TGTGCCAGCAGCTTACATAAAGGGGGTAATCAGCCCCAGCATTTT. Its protein is CASSLHKGGNQPQHF.

This clone was picked up one time. The CDR3 protein is CASRPATQTGGADTQYF. Here the CDR3 DNA reads TGCGCCAGCAGGCCCGCCACACAGACAGGGGGCGCAGATACGCAGTATTTT. The chain is built from TRBV5-1 and TRBJ2-3, with 10 bases matching TRBD1. This CDR3 has 17 amino acids. V lost 5 bases, J lost 4 bases, and 13 bases stayed unmatched. Per the germline V gene, CDR1 is SGHRS and CDR2 is YFSETQ.

The V call is TRBV5-4, the J call TRBJ2-1, with 8 nucleotides matching TRBD2. The CDR3 totals 16 residues. Trimming took 6 bases from V and 1 from J; bases not matched to a gene: 9. The germline V gene encodes CDR1 SGHNT and CDR2 YYREEE (reference sequence). CDR3: CASTPGGAESYNEQFF. In nucleotides, the CDR3 is TGTGCCAGCACCCCGGGAGGGGCCGAGTCCTACAATGAGCAGTTCTTC.

The rearrangement joins TRBV9 to TRBJ2-3; 10 bases agree with TRBD2. CDR1 and CDR2 from the germline V gene are SGDLS and YYNGEE. This CDR3 region has 17 residues. V lost 3 bases and J lost 0; bases outside the gene matches: 7. CDR3 region: CASSAISGRGSTDTQYF. The CDR3 coding sequence is TGTGCCAGCAGCGCAATAAGCGGGAGGGGTAGCACAGATACGCAGTATTTT.

This chain joins TRBV7-8 and TRBJ1-1; 8 bases fit TRBD1. The CDR3 is 16 residues long. Germline V lookup: CDR1 SGHVS, CDR2 FQNEAQ. The trim removed 3 bases at V and 0 bases at J, leaving 6 bases unmatched. This CDR3 reads CASSLQGALVNTEAFF. The DNA of the CDR3 is TGTGCCAGCAGCTTGCAGGGGGCTCTCGTGAACACTGAAGCTTTCTTT.

The V gene is TRBV2, the J gene TRBJ2-1; 7 bases line up with TRBD2. Germline CDR1 is SNHLY and CDR2 is FYNNEI. The CDR3 is 13 amino acids. J gave up 7 bases and V 8 bases, and 8 bases lay outside the gene matches. The chain's CDR3 is CASGRELVNEQFF. CDR3 DNA: TGTGCCAGCGGGAGGGAGTTGGTAAATGAGCAGTTCTTC.

The chain uses TRBV7-2 and TRBJ2-2, with TRBD1 matching 10 bases. V lost 3 bases and J lost 5; bases outside the gene matches: 3. The CDR3 spans 15 residues. Germline CDR1 and CDR2: SGHTA and FQGNSA. CDR3 nucleotide sequence: TGTGCCAGCAGCTTCGGACAGGGGGAAACCGGGGAGCTGTTTTTT. Amino acids: CASSFGQGETGELFF.

The chain carries TRBV6-2 or TRBV6-3 and TRBJ2-4; D is possibly TRBD2 (6 bases). With 5 bases removed from V and 4 bases from J, the gap between germline ends came to 18 bases. Looked up from germline, CDR1 is MNHEY and CDR2 is SVGEGT. The CDR3 length is 16 residues. CDR3 bases: TGTGCCAGCAGTGGACTAAATACAGGAGCTAAAAACATTCAGTACTTC. Translated: CASSGLNTGAKNIQYF.

This chain joins TRBV6-2 or TRBV6-3 and TRBJ2-5, with 10 bases fitting TRBD1. The germline V gene has CDR1 MNHEY and CDR2 SVGEGT. The ends lost 5 bases at V and 4 bases at J; junction bases unmatched: 10. The CDR3 contains 16 residues. In DNA, the CDR3 is TGTGCCAGCAGTCCCCGGCCCCGACAGGGGGCAGAGACCCAGTACTTC. Protein: CASSPRPRQGAETQYF.

The chain links TRBV2 to TRBJ1-1, with 9 bases lining up with TRBD1. The CDR3 totals 14 residues. J lost 7 bases, V lost 3 bases, and 6 bases had no gene match. Per the germline V gene, CDR1 is SNHLY and CDR2 is FYNNEI. This CDR3 is CASSELTGGSEAFF. The CDR3 DNA sequence: TGTGCCAGCAGTGAGTTGACAGGGGGAAGTGAAGCTTTCTTT.

This chain joins TRBV29-1 and TRBJ1-1, with 9 bases aligning to TRBD1. Germline V gene sequence: CDR1 SQVTM, CDR2 ANQGSEA. The CDR3 runs 14 residues. V was clipped by 0 bases and J by 2 bases; unmatched bases: 1. The CDR3, as DNA: TGCAGCGTTGAAGAACAGGGGGCCAACACTGAAGCTTTCTTT. Protein: CSVEEQGANTEAFF.

The V gene is TRBV28, the J gene TRBJ2-7, with TRBD1 matching over 8 bases. The V gene end was trimmed by 4 bases and the J gene end by 0 bases; junction bases not matched to a gene: 11. This CDR3 is 17 amino acids long. The V gene's germline CDR1 is MDHEN and CDR2 SYDVKM. The CDR3 coding sequence is TGTGCCAGCAGTTCGACTGCCGGGACAGGCCACTCCTACGAGCAGTACTTC. It specifies CASSSTAGTGHSYEQYF.

V and J are TRBV30 and TRBJ1-1; D is unresolved. Trimming pared 2 bases from V and 8 bases from J, leaving 12 bases between. Looked up from germline, CDR1 is GTSNPN and CDR2 is SVGIG (reference sequence). The CDR3 is 12 amino acids. Written as DNA, the CDR3 is TGTGCCTGGAGTCAGGATCGGGGAGAAGCTTTCTTT. Its translation: CAWSQDRGEAFF.

This chain joins TRBV9 and TRBJ2-3, with TRBD1 matching over 9 bases. CDR1 and CDR2 (germline): SGDLS, YYNGEE. The length of the CDR3 is 16 residues. J lost 0 bases, V lost 0 bases, and 2 bases had no gene match. The CDR3 bases are TGTGCCAGCAGCGTAGTTGGGACAGGGAGCACAGATACGCAGTATTTT. Its protein is CASSVVGTGSTDTQYF.

The V and J genes are TRBV11-3 and TRBJ2-1, with 11 nucleotides matching TRBD2. Germline CDR1 reads SGHNT; CDR2 reads YENEEA. The CDR3 is 19 amino acids. Losses at the gene ends were 0 bases for V and 4 bases for J; bases not matched to a gene: 11. CDR3 nucleotides: TGTGCCAGCAGCTTAGAGGCTGGGCCTAGCGGGAGGAGGTACAATGAGCAGTTCTTC. It is translated as CASSLEAGPSGRRYNEQFF.